The T cell receptor beta chain under discussion was sequenced for a study of beta chain features in type 1 diabetes. Study as a whole: Patients shared similar age, gender and cell yields with healthy donors. Whole-study results and caveats: Patients with Type 1 diabetes showed moderately but significantly shorter TCRB CDR3s in all four CD4+ subsets. Junctions at VDJ sites from type 1 diabetes patients had fewer insertions and more deletions.

Reverse transcribing all isolated RNA meant expressed TCRB transcripts were sequenced. This table comes from immunoSEQ multiplex PCR, and its TCRdb copy is limited to in-frame clones, with some not included. The sample carries about 370,000 clones, around 9.6% recorded once. This clone was found many times. What it binds is not known. The authors sorted CD4+ naive, central memory, regulatory and stem cell-like memory cells via CD45RO/CCR7/CD25/CD127/CD95/CD27. This TCR was recovered from a man aged 30 to 39 with type 1 diabetes. Material for sequencing was central memory CD4+ T cells from blood.

DNA of the CDR3: TGTGCCAGCAGTGAAGCGGGACTAGCGCACCTCTACAATGAGCAGTTCTTC. Protein: CASSEAGLAHLYNEQFF. The chain recombines TRBV6-1 with TRBJ2-1; 10 bases are a match to TRBD2. The CDR3 consists of 17 residues. Germline CDR1 is MNHNS and CDR2 is SASEGT. Germline trimming cut 0 bases from V and 3 bases from J; bases unmatched to any gene: 5.